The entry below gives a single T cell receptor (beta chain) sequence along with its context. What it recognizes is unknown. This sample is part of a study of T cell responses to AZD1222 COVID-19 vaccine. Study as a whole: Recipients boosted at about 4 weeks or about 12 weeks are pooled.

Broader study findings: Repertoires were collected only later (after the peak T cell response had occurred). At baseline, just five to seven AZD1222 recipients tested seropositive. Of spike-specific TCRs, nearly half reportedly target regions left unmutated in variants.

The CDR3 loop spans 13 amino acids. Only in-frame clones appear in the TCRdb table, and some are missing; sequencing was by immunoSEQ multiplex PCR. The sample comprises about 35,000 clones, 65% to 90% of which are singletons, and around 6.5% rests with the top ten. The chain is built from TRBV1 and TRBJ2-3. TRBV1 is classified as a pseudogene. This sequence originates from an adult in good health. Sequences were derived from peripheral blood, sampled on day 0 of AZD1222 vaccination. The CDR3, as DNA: TGCACCAGCAGCCCCGGATTAGGCGATACGCAGTATTTT. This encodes CTSSPGLGDTQYF.